Listed below are T cell receptor beta chains from one sample, sequenced in a study of cytomegalovirus exposure and HLA in healthy donors. Method: immunoSEQ multiplex PCR; TCRdb's copy keeps in-frame clones and lacks some. The table includes around 130,000 clones, roughly nine tenths detected once. Specimen: PBMCs. The receptors shown here come from a man aged 30 to 45 in good health and CMV-seronegative. Both conserved end residues are part of each CDR3. The D gene is left open where the match is weak. Only part of the rows carry a size: once, few, many, or a class if the clone is expanded.

once	TRBV5-1	NA	TRBJ2-2	CASSLVRGSNTGELFF
NA	TRBV4-1	TRBD1	TRBJ1-2	CASSQGTGTWGGYTF
NA	TRBV6-5	TRBD1	TRBJ2-1	CASRKGQGLYNEQFF
NA	TRBV4-2	TRBD2	TRBJ2-7	CASSQVAGTSGTYEQYF
NA	TRBV29-1	NA	TRBJ1-1	CSVERGRGNTEAFF
NA	TRBV14	NA	TRBJ1-6	CASSQGISRGRDSPLHF
NA	TRBV6-5	NA	TRBJ2-3	CASSYSGDLWDTQYF
NA	TRBV2	NA	TRBJ2-7	CASSDQVPLEQYF
NA	TRBV20-1	NA	TRBJ1-5	CSARDGRAQHF
NA	TRBV27	TRBD1	TRBJ2-7	CASSFGGAVRQGEFYEQYF
NA	TRBV4-3	TRBD1	TRBJ2-2	CASSHRTGDTGELFF
NA	TRBV7-7	TRBD1	TRBJ1-3	CASSSGTDSGNTIYF
NA	TRBV5-1	NA	TRBJ2-7	CASSLVPWGLNEQYF
many	TRBV5-4	TRBD1	TRBJ2-7	CASSQTGASSYEQYF
NA	TRBV7-9	NA	TRBJ2-7	CASSPRGYEQYF
NA	TRBV28	NA	TRBJ2-7	CASSLVLYEQYF
NA	TRBV27	NA	TRBJ1-4	CASSFTFNEKLFF
NA	TRBV4-3	TRBD2	TRBJ2-3	CASSQDQLAGFTDTQYF
few	TRBV6-1	TRBD1	TRBJ1-5	CASSARQGWEPQHF
NA	TRBV2	TRBD2	TRBJ2-3	CASSASGGLSDTQYF
NA	TRBV14	NA	TRBJ1-2	CASSQDLYSSYGYTF
NA	TRBV6-1	NA	TRBJ2-3	CASSELSGAISDTQYF
NA	TRBV5-1	NA	TRBJ1-2	CASSLEAGSSYGYTF
NA	TRBV13	NA	TRBJ2-7	CASSLTGGSYEQYF
NA	TRBV29-1	TRBD1	TRBJ1-6	CSARGQENSPLHF
NA	TRBV7-9	TRBD2	TRBJ2-1	CASSFVRGGFNEQFF
NA	TRBV11-2	TRBD1	TRBJ2-7	CASSSGQGYEQYF
once	TRBV28	TRBD1	TRBJ2-7	CASSSGTGEYEQYF
NA	TRBV2	TRBD1	TRBJ2-7	CASSASGTGQLEQYF
NA	TRBV5-6	NA	TRBJ2-3	CASSLYSYGSDTQYF
NA	TRBV2	NA	TRBJ2-2	CASLSQNTGELFF
NA	TRBV5-1	NA	TRBJ2-6	CASSLTPSAGANVLTF
NA	TRBV18	NA	TRBJ2-7	CASSAVGQPNEQYF
NA	TRBV9	TRBD1	TRBJ2-3	CASTGGTQGVDTQYF
NA	TRBV19	NA	TRBJ2-7	CASSLDSSYEQYF
once	TRBV13	TRBD1	TRBJ2-1	CASSSGTGGNEQFF
NA	TRBV7-9	TRBD1	TRBJ2-2	CASSPRGQGPGELFF
NA	TRBV28	TRBD2	TRBJ2-7	CASSGSGGLSYEQYF
once	TRBV6-5	TRBD1	TRBJ1-5	CASSYPAGQGNQPQHF
NA	TRBV6-5	TRBD1	TRBJ1-5	CASRGTGFSQPQHF
NA	TRBV19	NA	TRBJ2-7	CASSPDSISYEQYF
NA	TRBV5-6	TRBD1	TRBJ1-4	CASSRQGMGRVTNEKLFF
NA	TRBV27	NA	TRBJ1-1	CASSRDNPATEAFF
NA	TRBV7-8	TRBD1	TRBJ1-5	CASSSDRGIGNQPQHF
NA	TRBV10-3	TRBD1	TRBJ1-2	CAIATGIYGYTF
once	TRBV9	TRBD1	TRBJ1-1	CASSVDGQVNTEAFF
NA	TRBV6-5	TRBD1	TRBJ2-7	CASSRGTVEQYF
NA	TRBV28	TRBD1	TRBJ1-4	CASRPQGAGNEKLFF
NA	TRBV4-3	TRBD1	TRBJ1-2	CASSPGTGSILYTF
NA	TRBV6-5	NA	TRBJ1-2	CASSYGEKGLSGYTF
NA	TRBV6-6	NA	TRBJ1-1	CASSYTGVMNTEAFF
NA	TRBV19	NA	TRBJ1-3	CASSTYFSGNTIYF
NA	TRBV21-1	NA	TRBJ1-3	CASSSPLIQIRVANTIYF